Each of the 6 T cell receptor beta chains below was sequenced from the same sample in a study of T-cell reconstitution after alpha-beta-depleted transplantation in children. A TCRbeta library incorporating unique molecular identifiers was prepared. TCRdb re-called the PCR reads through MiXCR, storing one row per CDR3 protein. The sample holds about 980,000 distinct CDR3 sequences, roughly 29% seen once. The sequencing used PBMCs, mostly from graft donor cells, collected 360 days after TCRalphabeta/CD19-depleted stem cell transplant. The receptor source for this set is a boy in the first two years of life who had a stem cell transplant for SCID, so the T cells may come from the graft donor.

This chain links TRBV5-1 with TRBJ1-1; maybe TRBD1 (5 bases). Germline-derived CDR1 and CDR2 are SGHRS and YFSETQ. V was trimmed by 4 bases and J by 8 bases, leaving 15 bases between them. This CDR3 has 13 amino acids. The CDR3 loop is CASSPHRRGEAFF. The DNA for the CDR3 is TGCGCCAGCAGCCCCCACAGGAGGGGCGAAGCTTTCTTT.

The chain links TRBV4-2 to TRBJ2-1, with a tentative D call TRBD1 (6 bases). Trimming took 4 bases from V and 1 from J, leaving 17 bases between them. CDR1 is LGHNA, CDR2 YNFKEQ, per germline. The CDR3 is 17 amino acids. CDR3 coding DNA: TGTGCCAGCAGCCGGGGGCAGGCAGTCTCGTCCTACAATGAGCAGTTCTTC. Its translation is CASSRGQAVSSYNEQFF.

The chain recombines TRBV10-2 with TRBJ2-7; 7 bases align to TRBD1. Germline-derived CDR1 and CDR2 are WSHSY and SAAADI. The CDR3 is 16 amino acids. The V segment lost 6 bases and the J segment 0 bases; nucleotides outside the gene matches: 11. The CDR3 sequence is CASRGPGTATSYEQYF. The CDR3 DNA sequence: TGCGCCAGCAGGGGCCCCGGGACAGCTACCTCCTACGAGCAGTACTTC.

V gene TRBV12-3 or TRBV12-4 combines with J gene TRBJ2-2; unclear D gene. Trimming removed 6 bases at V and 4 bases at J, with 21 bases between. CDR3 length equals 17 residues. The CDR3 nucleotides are TGTGCCAGCAGCCGAATCCCAAACTTACTGGGCACCGGGGAGCTGTTTTTT. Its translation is CASSRIPNLLGTGELFF.

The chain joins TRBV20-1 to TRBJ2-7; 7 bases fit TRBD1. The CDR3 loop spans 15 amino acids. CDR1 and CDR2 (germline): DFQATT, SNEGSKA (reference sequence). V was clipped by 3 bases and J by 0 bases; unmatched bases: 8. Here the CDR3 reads CSASARTGLSYEQYF. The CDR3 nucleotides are TGCAGTGCTAGTGCCCGGACAGGACTCTCCTACGAGCAGTACTTC.

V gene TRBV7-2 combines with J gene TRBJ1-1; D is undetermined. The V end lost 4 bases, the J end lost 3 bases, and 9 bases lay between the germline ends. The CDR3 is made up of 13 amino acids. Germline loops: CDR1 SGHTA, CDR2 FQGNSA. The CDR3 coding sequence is TGTGCCAGCAGCTCTCGGTGGGACACTGAAGCTTTCTTT. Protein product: CASSSRWDTEAFF.